This TCR beta chain was identified during a study of CD8+ T cells in alopecia areata. About the research overall: Tofacitinib therapy took 6 to 18 months; 6 months off drug came after. The study's findings and limits: For lesional scalp, especially alopecia totalis/universalis, clonality was higher than in normal scalp. Mice showed TCR sharing more clearly than patients did, possibly owing to HLA.

This clone was counted a single time. Its target is not known. RNA extraction was followed by reverse transcription into cDNA, which acted as the sequencing template. The assay was immunoSEQ multiplex PCR, and TCRdb's table has in-frame clones only and misses some. The table lists almost 250,000 clones, 67% of them singletons. The specimen comprised CD4+ T cells sorted from blood, sampled at week 0. The receptor was derived from a human donor with alopecia areata.

This CDR3 is CASRVGSGLYGYTF. The CDR3, as DNA: TGTGCCAGCAGGGTTGGAAGCGGCCTTTATGGCTACACCTTC. The chain uses TRBV27 and TRBJ1-2, with D unclear. V was clipped by 6 bases and J by 5 bases, with 16 bases between them. The CDR3 sequence is 14 residues long. Germline CDR1 MNHEY, CDR2 SMNVEV (reference sequence).